One T cell receptor beta chain is described in this entry. Its target antigen remains unknown. Nothing much larger sits one base from this clone, and base qualities are not available. The sample comes from a study of shared clonotypes between healthy human individuals (dated by TCRdb to 2020 to 2022). With respect to the entire study: The cohort comprised a couple of women and a few men aged 18 to 49 years. Per donor, three plates each were used for CD4 naive and CD4 memory, two for CD8 naive, and one for CD8 memory. To estimate repertoire size and how much clonotype sharing occurs between individuals, the study deeply sequenced the blood TCR repertoires of a handful of healthy adults. Each donor's leukapheresis produced roughly between roughly 0.94 and 9.5 billion PBMCs. To increase sequencing depth and limit assay-specific biases, TCR repertoire library preparation and sequencing were carried out by different laboratories using diverse techniques.

Between the V and J ends, shortened by 5 bases and 7 bases respectively, the junction contains 15 bases. Its CDR3 holds 13 amino acids, cysteine through phenylalanine. The sequence is cut down to CDR3 DNA, 39 bases in frame from base 1. The germline V gene (reference sequence) gives CDR1 as MNHEY and CDR2 as SMNVEV. Summary of the overall study and its limitations: Because the study included a small number of donors, the genetic and exposure-history diversity represented was limited. Larger estimated clonotype richness was generally found for naive subsets than for memory subsets. Around 5.4% of naive CD4, around 4% of naive CD8, approximately 2.2% of memory CD4, and 0.35% to 0.5% of memory CD8 clonotypes were shared across several donors. Pairwise subsampling indicated that sequencing depth was expected to affect the degree of clonotype sharing among donors. Even with the large sequencing depth, rarefaction of the sorted-subset datasets indicated that sequencing was incomplete. Sampling was restricted to blood, and TCR repertoires in tissues likely differ from the TCR repertoires found in blood. Higher generation probabilities were observed for clonotypes shared by all four sorted-subset donors than for non-shared clonotypes.

Using the deep immunoSEQ assay, TCR CDR3 regions were amplified from genomic DNA by multiplex PCR. Extracted genomic DNA from each cell subset was spread evenly across all wells of several immunoSEQ 96-well plates, with each plate serving as a replicate. For sorted subsets, each replicate PCR was loaded with 200 to 250 ng genomic DNA, equivalent to approximately 33,000 T cell genomes. The purified libraries were quantified using a Qubit 3.0 fluorometer, sized with a Bioanalyzer 2100, and then quantified again using the KAPA Library Quantification kit. Every immunoSEQ 96-well plate was sequenced on a dedicated single-read 150-cycle Illumina NextSeq 550 flow cell. Processing in the source paper ran as follows. Because only junctional sequences without quality scores were contained in the immunoSEQ output, filtering matching that applied to full-length reads could not be performed. To assign V/J genes and CDR3, sequences were annotated against IMGT germline references using PyIR, a Python wrapper for IgBLAST v1.9. Reads were removed for weak V/J assignments (E-value above 1e-6), missing CDR3, stop codons, out-of-frame junctions, or ambiguous translated residues. V3J clonotypes were defined as sequences sharing an identical inferred V gene, J gene, and CDR3 amino acid sequence. Percentage overlap between repertoires was calculated by dividing the number of shared unique clonotypes by the size of the smaller repertoire. Repertoire richness was assessed with RTK rarefaction, the Chao1 estimator, and Recon v2.1 estimates of unobserved clonotypes. OLGA was used to compute generation probabilities for all TCRbeta clonotypes that the gDNA method yielded from a handful of donors. Held by TCRdb, this immuneACCESS table contains in-frame sequences only and omits some clones. Under half of the omission traces to an unresolved V gene where checked; the cause of the rest is unknown. V, J and clone size reflect that table, while D and trimming were determined from the DNA. This sample lists roughly 300,000 clones; about nine tenths were detected once. The ten most abundant clones make up around 15% of the sample.

Healthy HIV-negative adults with no recently reported acute infections or vaccinations were included as donors. Only Caucasian adults living in Nashville, Tennessee, USA were represented among the donors. CD8 memory samples consisted of magnetically selected CD45RO+ cells combined with CCR7-negative CD45RA+ effector memory (TemRA) cells. Blood was obtained by leukapheresis, after which PBMCs were separated by Ficoll-Histopaque density gradient centrifugation and cryopreserved in liquid nitrogen vapor phase. Analytical flow cytometry was used to check the purity and quantity of every magnetically sorted T cell population. Genomic DNA was isolated from each sorted fraction and quantified by UV absorbance on a Nanodrop 2000c.

Sequencing was done on a sample of memory CD8+ T cells sorted from blood. This sample's cell subset or site label indicates: CD45RO+ cells pooled with CCR7-negative TemRA cells. The chain is made from TRBV27 and TRBJ2-7; no D gene is confidently identified. This TCR was recovered from a man younger than 35 in good health. CDR3 loop: CASSPGLTGEQYF. The sequenced DNA: TGTGCCAGCAGTCCCGGATTAACCGGGGAGCAGTACTTC.